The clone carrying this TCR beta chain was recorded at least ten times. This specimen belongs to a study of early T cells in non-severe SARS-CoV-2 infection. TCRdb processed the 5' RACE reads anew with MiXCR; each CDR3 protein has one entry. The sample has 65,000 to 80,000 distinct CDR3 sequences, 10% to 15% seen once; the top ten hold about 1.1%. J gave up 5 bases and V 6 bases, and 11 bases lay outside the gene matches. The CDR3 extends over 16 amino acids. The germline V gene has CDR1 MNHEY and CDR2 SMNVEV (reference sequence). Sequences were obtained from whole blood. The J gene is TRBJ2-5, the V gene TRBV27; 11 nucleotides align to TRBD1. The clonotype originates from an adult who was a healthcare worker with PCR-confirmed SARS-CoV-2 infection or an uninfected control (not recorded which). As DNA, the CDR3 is TGTGCCAGCAGGCCTATAGGACAGGGGGCTCGTGAGACCCAGTACTTC. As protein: CASRPIGQGARETQYF.